Below, 18 T cell receptor beta chains from the same sample are listed, as sequenced in a study of cytomegalovirus exposure and HLA in healthy donors. 13 Jbeta primers and 60 Vbeta primers were used for the PCR. Clones were read by immunoSEQ multiplex PCR, and TCRdb kept only the in-frame ones, dropping some. The sample includes roughly 200,000 clones, approximately 81% seen only once; the top ten take about 3.1%. Sequencing was performed on PBMCs. The source of these receptors is a man aged 25 to 40 in good health and CMV-seronegative.

Worth noting for this clone: The junction departs from germline at one end; a sequencing error may be responsible. This chain links TRBV28 with TRBJ1-5; D possibly corresponds to TRBD1 (6 bases). CDR3 length: 15 amino acids. Germline CDR1 MDHEN, CDR2 SYDVKM. CDR3 in amino acids: CASRLAGVSNQPQHF. As DNA, the CDR3 is TGTGCCAGCCGTTTGGCAGGGGTTAGCAATCAGCCCCAGCATTTT.

The chain carries TRBV6-1 and TRBJ2-5; 7 bases are a match to TRBD1. Germline CDR1 reads MNHNS; CDR2 reads SASEGT. CDR3 length: 14 amino acids. V was pared by 6 bases and J by 1 base, with 5 bases of the junction left unmatched. The CDR3 loop is CASSDGTVQETQYF. The DNA of the CDR3 is TGTGCCAGCAGCGATGGGACAGTCCAAGAGACCCAGTACTTC.

This chain uses TRBV4-3 with TRBJ1-5; D unclear. Germline V CDR1 and CDR2: LGHNA, YSLEER. There are 15 residues in the CDR3. Between the trimmed V and J ends, which lost 0 bases and 3 bases, there was a span of 9 bases. Written as DNA, the CDR3 is TGCGCCAGCAGCCAAGACGTCGGGTTCAATCAGCCCCAGCATTTT. Amino acids: CASSQDVGFNQPQHF.

The chain employs TRBV25-1 and TRBJ1-1; 9 bases fit TRBD1. Germline V gene data show CDR1 as MGHDK and CDR2 as SYGVNS. The V gene end was trimmed by 10 bases and the J gene end by 2 bases; junction bases not matched to a gene: 20. The CDR3 contains 18 residues. The CDR3 spells CATMGGDWGQGLNTEAFF. DNA of the CDR3: TGTGCCACCATGGGGGGGGATTGGGGACAGGGCCTTAACACTGAAGCTTTCTTT.

This sequence joins TRBV7-8 and TRBJ2-7; 9 bases agree with TRBD2. CDR3 size: 16 residues. Trimming removed 6 bases from V and 4 bases from J; junction bases left unmatched: 13. Germline CDR1 SGHVS, CDR2 FQNEAQ. The CDR3 is CASRPASAGGPYEQYF. CDR3 sequence (DNA): TGTGCCAGCAGACCCGCCTCGGCGGGGGGGCCATACGAGCAGTACTTC. Complete variable domain (other parts from reference TRBV7-8 and TRBJ2-7): GAGVSQSPRYKVAKRGQDVALRCDPISGHVSLFWYQQALGQGPEFLTYFQNEAQLDKSGLPSDRFFAERPEGSVSTLKIQRTQQEDSAVYLCASRPASAGGPYEQYFGPGTRLTVT.

This clone was seen more than once but under ten times. A read error may account for a junction end that differs from germline. This chain links TRBV13 with TRBJ2-1; possible D gene TRBD2, 7 bases. The CDR3 runs to 13 residues. The germline V gene encodes CDR1 PRHDT and CDR2 FYEKMQ (reference sequence). CDR3 DNA sequence: TGTGCCAGCGTTAGGGAGGGGGGGGATGAGCAGGTCTTC. Amino acid sequence: CASVREGGDEQVF.

The genes are TRBV18 and TRBJ1-6; D unresolved. Germline lookup yields CDR1 KGHSH and CDR2 LQKENI. The CDR3 consists of 14 residues. V was clipped by 4 bases and J by 8 bases, with 12 bases between them. The CDR3 spells CASSQGVVDSPLHF. For the CDR3, the DNA is TGTGCCAGCTCACAGGGAGTGGTGGATTCACCCCTCCACTTT.

This rearrangement joins TRBV7-8 to TRBJ1-5; 9 bases are shared with TRBD1. Germline V gene data show CDR1 as SGHVS and CDR2 as FQNEAQ. Trimming at V came to 5 bases and at J to 7 bases, leaving 6 bases not matched to a gene. The CDR3 length is 14 residues. The CDR3 DNA follows: TGTGCCAGCAGCGTACAGGGGGCAGGGCAGCCCCAGCATTTT. Protein product: CASSVQGAGQPQHF.

About this clone itself: Sequence at one end of the junction differs from germline and may be a read error. The V and J genes are TRBV7-9 and TRBJ1-4; no definite D call. Germline loops: CDR1 SEHNR, CDR2 FQNEAQ (reference sequence). This CDR3 spans 14 amino acids. The CDR3 DNA sequence: TGTTCCAGCAGCTTATTACAAGATGATGAAAAACTGTTTTTT. This sequence encodes CSSSLLQDDEKLFF.

This clone occurred once. J is TRBJ2-5 and V is TRBV4-1; 10 nucleotides line up with TRBD2. This CDR3 has 16 amino acids. Unmatched junction bases numbered 8, after V lost 0 bases and J lost 7 bases. Germline values: CDR1 MGHRA, CDR2 YSYEKL. Here the CDR3 reads CASSQDRTSGDGTQYF. For the CDR3, the DNA is TGCGCCAGCAGCCAAGATAGGACTAGCGGCGATGGGACCCAGTACTTC.

A single count supports this clone. The V and J genes are TRBV4-1 and TRBJ2-5, with 10 bases identical to TRBD2. Germline assignment: CDR1 MGHRA and CDR2 YSYEKL. This CDR3 has 18 residues. The V and J ends lost 0 bases and 5 bases, in that order; junction bases with no gene match: 12. The CDR3 loop is CASSQDSGAGGPAETQYF. CDR3 sequence (DNA): TGCGCCAGCAGCCAAGACTCGGGAGCGGGGGGGCCGGCCGAGACCCAGTACTTC.

This clone was seen once. The chain joins TRBV6-5 to TRBJ2-1, with D possibly matching TRBD1 (6 bases). Germline assignment: CDR1 MNHEY and CDR2 SVGAGI. With 5 bases removed from V and 4 bases from J, the gap between germline ends came to 9 bases. The CDR3 spans 13 residues. CDR3 sequence (DNA): TGTGCCAGCAGTCCTGACAGGTACAATGAGCAGTTCTTC. Translation gives CASSPDRYNEQFF.

The chain combines TRBV2 with TRBJ2-5, with 9 bases aligning to TRBD1. CDR1 and CDR2 (germline): SNHLY, FYNNEI. V shed 6 bases and J 3 bases; nucleotides not matched to a gene: 8. The CDR3 has 15 amino acids. In DNA form, the CDR3 reads TGTGCCAGCAGGATACAGGGGGCGAGAAAAGAGACCCAGTACTTC. Its translation: CASRIQGARKETQYF.

The CDR3 DNA follows: TGTGCCAGCAGCTTAGGACAGGCCCAGGAGCAGTACTTC. Protein sequence: CASSLGQAQEQYF. The V gene is TRBV7-3, the J gene TRBJ2-7; TRBD1 agrees at 7 bases. Germline-derived CDR1 and CDR2 are SGHTA and FQGTGA. Trimming took 2 bases from V and 7 from J; bases not matched to a gene: 5. This CDR3 is built from 13 residues.

The chain carries TRBV27 and TRBJ2-2, with D possibly TRBD2 on 5 matching bases. V lost 3 bases and J lost 5, with 13 bases in between. The CDR3 contains 15 residues. The germline gives CDR1 MNHEY, CDR2 SMNVEV (reference sequence). The CDR3 is CASSLKAAQTGELFF. CDR3 nucleotides: TGTGCCAGCAGTTTGAAAGCGGCTCAAACCGGGGAGCTGTTTTTT.

This clone was observed a few times. J is TRBJ2-7 and V is TRBV5-4; tentative D call: TRBD1 (6 bases). This CDR3 is built from 16 residues. Germline CDR1 SGHNT, CDR2 YYREEE (reference sequence). Trimming removed 1 base from V and 0 bases from J, with 14 bases in between. CDR3 nucleotides: TGTGCCAGCAGCTTGATGAATCAGGGGCTCTCCTACGAGCAGTACTTC. Translating gives CASSLMNQGLSYEQYF.

This sequence joins TRBV7-9 and TRBJ1-2, with 9 bases fitting TRBD1. The germline V gene has CDR1 SEHNR and CDR2 FQNEAQ (reference sequence). V gave up 0 bases and J gave up 4 bases; unmatched junction bases: 6. The CDR3 sequence is 16 residues long. CDR3 protein: CASSLAPGQGIYGYTF. The CDR3 DNA reads TGTGCCAGCAGCTTAGCACCGGGACAGGGTATCTATGGCTACACCTTC.

The genes are TRBV6-4 and TRBJ2-2; TRBD1 agrees at 7 bases. Per the germline V gene, CDR1 is MRHNA and CDR2 is SNTAGT. J was trimmed by 7 bases and V by 3 bases; bases with no gene match: 5. The CDR3 totals 14 residues. CDR3 in amino acids: CASSETGEGGELFF. The CDR3 nucleotides are TGTGCCAGCAGTGAAACAGGGGAAGGCGGGGAGCTGTTTTTT.